The 25 T cell receptor beta chains below were found in one sample sequenced in a study of human T cells and chemical hapten exposure. MiXCR, applied by TCRdb to the RACE reads, yields one record per CDR3 protein. There are more than 150,000 distinct CDR3 sequences in the sample; roughly 15% occur only once, and 1.5% to 2% lies in the top ten. Time point: patch test 1, 2 weeks after DPC sensitization. Treatment noted: therapeutic diphenylcyclopropenone sensitization with weekly scalp DPC. This material consisted of whole blood, taken in connection with sensitization to the hapten diphenylcyclopropenone (DPC). These TCRs come from a young woman with alopecia areata. Some clones in this sample may be carry-over from other donors' samples.

The CDR3 here is CASSRGSAYEQYF. In nucleotides, the CDR3 is TGTGCCAGCAGCCGAGGGTCAGCCTACGAGCAGTACTTC. The chain has TRBV3-1 and TRBJ2-7; possibly TRBD2 for D (5 bases). Per the germline V gene, CDR1 is LGHDT and CDR2 is YNNKEL (reference sequence). The CDR3 sequence is 13 residues long. V was clipped by 4 bases and J by 2 bases, with 9 bases between them.

This clonotype came up a few times. The rearrangement links TRBV20-1 to TRBJ1-4; 9 bases line up with TRBD1. Germline V gives CDR1 DFQATT, CDR2 SNEGSKA (reference sequence). Trimming removed 4 bases from V and 5 bases from J; junction bases left unmatched: 5. The CDR3 has 14 amino acids. The CDR3 loop reads CSATPGQGNEKLFF. In nucleotides, the CDR3 is TGCAGTGCTACACCGGGACAGGGAAATGAAAAACTGTTTTTT.

The table lists this clonotype with a few counts. The rearrangement joins TRBV28 to TRBJ1-2; tentatively, D is TRBD1 (6 bases). Per germline, CDR1 MDHEN and CDR2 SYDVKM. The V and J ends lost 5 bases and 5 bases respectively, with 18 bases between them. The CDR3 has 15 amino acids. CDR3 sequence (DNA): TGTGCCAGCAGTCCTAGGGGGGCAGGGAGGTATGGCTACACCTTC. As protein: CASSPRGAGRYGYTF.

In its sample, this clonotype was seen a few times. V is TRBV19 and J is TRBJ1-2; 10 bases are shared with TRBD1. The trim removed 4 bases at V and 3 bases at J, leaving 2 bases unmatched. The CDR3 covers 14 residues. CDR1 is LNHDA, CDR2 SQIVND, per germline (reference sequence). The CDR3, as DNA: TGTGCCAGTAGTAGGACAGGGGGTGACTATGGCTACACCTTC. Protein product: CASSRTGGDYGYTF.

This clonotype has more than one count but fewer than ten. The chain links TRBV3-1 to TRBJ2-7; D uncertain. V was cut by 1 base and J by 9 bases, with 10 bases left in between. The germline CDR1 and CDR2 sequences are LGHDT and YNNKEL (reference sequence). The CDR3 is 12 residues long. The CDR3 region has the DNA TGTGCCAGCAGCCAAGTTGGGCGTGGGCAGTACTTC. As protein: CASSQVGRGQYF.

This clonotype was seen more than once but under ten times. The CDR3 sequence: CSVPQAGLDGYTF. CDR3 nucleotide sequence: TGCAGCGTTCCCCAGGCTGGGCTCGATGGCTACACCTTC. The chain employs TRBV29-1 and TRBJ1-2; no definite D call. V was pared by 5 bases and J by 6 bases, with 16 bases between. This CDR3 comprises 13 residues. CDR1 and CDR2 (germline): SQVTM, ANQGSEA.

The chain uses TRBV18 and TRBJ2-1, with 8 nucleotides matching TRBD1. The germline V gene encodes CDR1 KGHSH and CDR2 LQKENI. Unmatched junction bases numbered 6, after V lost 0 bases and J lost 8 bases. The CDR3 contains 15 residues. The CDR3 DNA follows: TGTGCCAGCTCACCACCTGGACAGGGTACTCATGAGCAGTTCTTC. Residues: CASSPPGQGTHEQFF.

The V gene is TRBV6-6, the J gene TRBJ1-4; D perhaps matches TRBD1 (5 bases). This CDR3 is 13 amino acids long. Trimming removed 5 bases from V and 8 bases from J, with 12 bases in between. Germline CDR1 and CDR2: MNHNY and SVGAGI (reference sequence). CDR3 region: CASSLNRNEKLFF. The CDR3 coding sequence is TGTGCCAGCAGTCTAAACAGGAACGAAAAACTGTTTTTT.

The V call is TRBV5-4, the J call TRBJ2-3; TRBD1 matches 8 bases. The CDR3 runs to 16 residues. Looked up from germline, CDR1 is SGHNT and CDR2 is YYREEE (reference sequence). V trimming: 4 bases; J trimming: 4 bases; junction bases outside the gene matches: 11. The CDR3, as DNA: TGTGCCAGCAGCCCCTCTGAGGACAGGGACCCAGATACGCAGTATTTT. This translates into CASSPSEDRDPDTQYF.

The chain employs TRBV5-4 and TRBJ1-2; D is perhaps TRBD1 (5 bases). The CDR3 covers 13 residues. V was trimmed by 3 bases and J by 8 bases, leaving 14 bases between them. Germline lookup yields CDR1 SGHNT and CDR2 YYREEE (reference sequence). CDR3 sequence (DNA): TGTGCCAGCAGCTGGCGGGACTTACGGGGCTACACCTTC. Residues: CASSWRDLRGYTF.

This clonotype came up a few times. This chain uses TRBV20-1 with TRBJ2-2; a weak D match, TRBD1 (5 bases). The CDR3 is made up of 18 amino acids. Germline CDR1 DFQATT, CDR2 SNEGSKA (reference sequence). Trimming left V 1 base short and J 0 bases short, with 18 bases between. CDR3 in DNA: TGCAGTGCTAGAGCGAGATCTACGTCCAGGGCGAACACCGGGGAGCTGTTTTTT. Translated: CSARARSTSRANTGELFF.

This rearrangement joins TRBV6-4 to TRBJ2-2; 8 positions match TRBD1. This CDR3 has 14 residues. CDR1 and CDR2 (germline): MRHNA, SNTAGT. J gave up 6 bases and V 5 bases, and 5 bases lay outside the gene matches. The CDR3 region is CASSFQGAAGELFF. CDR3 DNA sequence: TGTGCCAGCAGTTTCCAGGGGGCAGCCGGGGAGCTGTTTTTT.

Ten or more counts support this clonotype. V is TRBV21-1 and J is TRBJ2-1; the DNA was not compared with TRBD2, the D call given in the table. TRBV21-1 is given as a pseudogene. The CDR3 spans 18 residues. This CDR3 is CASNTGTSGRAPGNEQFF. The CDR3 region has the DNA TGTGCCAGCAACACGGGGACTAGCGGGAGGGCCCCCGGCAATGAGCAGTTCTTC.

This clonotype was seen many times. This sequence joins TRBV11-2 and TRBJ2-5; D perhaps matches TRBD1 (5 bases). Germline V gene data show CDR1 as SGHAT and CDR2 as FQNNGV. This CDR3 contains 13 residues. V was clipped by 4 bases and J by 2 bases, with 8 bases between them. CDR3: CASSSRVQETQYF. The CDR3 coding sequence is TGTGCCAGCAGCTCCAGGGTTCAAGAGACCCAGTACTTC.

The rearrangement links TRBV29-1 to TRBJ2-7; no firm D call. The V end was cut by 4 bases, the J end by 3 bases, with 7 bases between. Germline CDR1 is SQVTM and CDR2 is ANQGSEA. This CDR3 is built from 11 residues. For the CDR3, the DNA is TGCAGCGTTGCCATAAACTACGAGCAGTACTTC. Its translation is CSVAINYEQYF.

V and J are TRBV18 and TRBJ2-1; D gene ambiguous. CDR3 size: 16 residues. V was shortened by 4 bases and J by 2 bases, with 15 bases between the two germline ends. CDR1 and CDR2 (germline): KGHSH, LQKENI. The CDR3 DNA reads TGTGCCAGCTCACGGAGTTCGCCTGGTCCCTACAATGAGCAGTTCTTC. It specifies CASSRSSPGPYNEQFF.

In this sample, this clonotype turned up many times. V gene TRBV7-9 combines with J gene TRBJ2-5; 7 bases line up with TRBD2. Germline CDR1 SEHNR, CDR2 FQNEAQ (reference sequence). The CDR3 totals 13 residues. The J segment lost 4 bases and the V segment lost 5 bases, leaving 4 bases of the junction unmatched. The CDR3 loop is CASSPGTIETQYF. The CDR3 coding sequence is TGTGCCAGCAGCCCCGGGACTATAGAGACCCAGTACTTC.

This clonotype was observed a few times. This chain links TRBV29-1 with TRBJ2-4; D gene uncertain. The germline V gene encodes CDR1 SQVTM and CDR2 ANQGSEA. Trimming removed 7 bases from V and 6 bases from J, with 22 bases in between. The length of the CDR3 is 15 residues. The DNA for the CDR3 is TGCAGCGCCGTGTGGACCGTAACTCGCAGAAACATTCAGTACTTC. The encoded protein is CSAVWTVTRRNIQYF.

This clonotype showed up many times. The J gene is TRBJ2-5, the V gene TRBV5-4, with TRBD1 matching over 11 bases. The J segment lost 4 bases and the V segment lost 0 bases, leaving 2 bases of the junction unmatched. Germline-derived CDR1 and CDR2 are SGHNT and YYREEE (reference sequence). The CDR3 length is 15 residues. The CDR3 sequence: CASSLAGQGGETQYF. The DNA of the CDR3 is TGTGCCAGCAGCTTGGCGGGACAGGGGGGAGAGACCCAGTACTTC.

In its sample, this clonotype was seen a few times. J is TRBJ2-3 and V is TRBV29-1; no clear D. V lost 4 bases and J lost 5, with 10 bases in between. The germline V gene encodes CDR1 SQVTM and CDR2 ANQGSEA. The CDR3 sequence is 12 residues long. The CDR3 reads CSVVEWGDTQYF. The CDR3 DNA follows: TGCAGCGTTGTAGAATGGGGAGATACGCAGTATTTT.

This chain connects TRBV20-1 to TRBJ2-7; D not certain. The CDR3 is made up of 13 amino acids. Germline CDR1 reads DFQATT; CDR2 reads SNEGSKA (reference sequence). Deletions cut 5 bases from V and 2 bases from J, with 13 bases between. CDR3 nucleotides: TGCAGTGCTCCCCTTCGCGGTACCTACGAGCAGTACTTC. Protein product: CSAPLRGTYEQYF.

This clonotype was seen only once. CDR3 protein: CASSGQAGYNEQFF. The CDR3 DNA reads TGCGCCAGCAGTGGACAGGCGGGTTACAATGAGCAGTTCTTC. The rearrangement uses TRBV10-1 and TRBJ2-1; a possible D gene is TRBD1 (6 bases). CDR3 size: 14 residues. Germline-derived CDR1 and CDR2 are WNHNN and SYGVQD (reference sequence). With 4 bases removed from V and 4 bases from J, the gap between germline ends came to 11 bases.

This clonotype occurred a few times. This sequence joins TRBV20-1 and TRBJ1-5; weak D call: TRBD1 (5 bases). V lost 6 bases and J lost 3, with 15 bases in between. Germline V CDR1 and CDR2: DFQATT, SNEGSKA (reference sequence). The CDR3 loop spans 14 amino acids. The CDR3 reads CSANLRQNNQPQHF. In DNA, the CDR3 is TGCAGTGCCAACCTTCGACAGAACAATCAGCCCCAGCATTTT.

The genes are TRBV4-1 and TRBJ2-1; D gene uncertain. Germline CDR1 is MGHRA and CDR2 is YSYEKL. V lost 0 bases to trimming and J lost 0 bases, with 9 bases between them. The CDR3 contains 16 residues. CDR3 sequence (DNA): TGCGCCAGCAGCCAAGAAAGGTCTAGCTCCTACAATGAGCAGTTCTTC. It encodes CASSQERSSSYNEQFF.

This clonotype was counted at least ten times. The chain carries TRBV6-2 or TRBV6-3 and TRBJ1-5, with 7 bases identical to TRBD1. CDR1 is MNHEY and CDR2 is SVGEGT in the germline V gene. CDR3 length: 13 residues. With V trimmed by 10 bases and J by 1 base, 4 bases remained unmatched. The CDR3 region is CATGQASNQPQHF. The CDR3 DNA follows: TGTGCCACCGGACAGGCCAGCAATCAGCCCCAGCATTTT.